This T cell receptor beta chain came from a study of OX40 agonist ivuxolimab in advanced cancers. CDR1 and CDR2 (germline): MRHNA, SNTAGT. The V gene end was trimmed by 9 bases and the J gene end by 6 bases; junction bases not matched to a gene: 5. The CDR3 spans 14 residues. Generated by immunoSEQ multiplex PCR, the TCRdb table keeps only in-frame clones and is missing some. The sample consists of over 15,000 clones, 80% to 90% of them appearing once. This specimen consisted of CD4+ or CD8+ T cells sorted from blood, obtained in a trial of the OX40 agonist ivuxolimab. The sequence was obtained from an adult with an advanced solid tumor such as melanoma, head and neck, liver or kidney cancer. V is TRBV6-4 and J is TRBJ2-1; 13 bases map to TRBD2. Here the CDR3 reads CASSGTSGANEQFF. In DNA form, the CDR3 reads TGTGCCAGTTCCGGGACTAGCGGGGCCAATGAGCAGTTCTTC.